This entry describes one T cell receptor (beta chain). Its antigen is not known. These data belong to a study of cytomegalovirus exposure and HLA in healthy donors. General study points: Later on, a genetic analysis was performed. It linked a missense variant in DCLRE1C with V- and J-gene trimming of TCR beta. Analyses of presence/absence relied on an assumption of roughly uniform sequencing depth across donors. While the bulk of TCR sequences proved rare, some public TCRs turned up in many donors. According to an earlier analysis, most TCR beta V segments yielded productive rearrangements about 87% or about 30% of the time.

13 Jbeta primers and 60 Vbeta primers were used for the PCR. TCRdb's copy holds only in-frame clones and misses some; the assay was immunoSEQ multiplex PCR. The sample lists around 190,000 clones, around 80% occurring once. In germline, CDR1 is ENHRY, CDR2 SYGVKD. This CDR3 region has 14 residues. Deletions cut 4 bases from V and 4 bases from J, with 14 bases between. The V gene is TRBV10-3, the J gene TRBJ2-7; TRBD1 might be the D (6 bases). Sequenced material: PBMCs. The sequence was obtained from a man between 18 and 29 years old in good health and CMV-seronegative. The chain's CDR3 is CAISGLGGTYEQYF. Written as DNA, the CDR3 is TGTGCCATCAGTGGGTTAGGGGGAACTTACGAGCAGTACTTC.